This T cell receptor (beta chain) was captured by sequencing in a study of CD8+ T cells in alopecia areata. Sequencing templates came from extracted RNA that was reverse transcribed into cDNA. TCRdb keeps only in-frame clones here, not all; method: immunoSEQ multiplex PCR. Of about 190,000 clones listed, approximately 60% were seen once; the top ten hold over 0.55%. This sample's treatment: oral pan-JAK inhibitor, 5-10 mg twice daily. Germline values: CDR1 SGHRS, CDR2 YFSETQ. This CDR3 comprises 16 residues. Trimming cost V 4 bases and J 5 bases, with 22 bases left between them. The TCR was taken from a human donor with alopecia areata. This chain uses TRBV5-1 with TRBJ2-7; D may be TRBD2 (6 bases). Sequencing used CD4+ T cells sorted from blood, obtained at week 4, from a patient treated with tofacitinib. This CDR3 is CASSSLAQARVNEQYF. For the CDR3, the DNA is TGCGCCAGCAGCAGTCTAGCGCAAGCCCGGGTTAACGAGCAGTACTTC.